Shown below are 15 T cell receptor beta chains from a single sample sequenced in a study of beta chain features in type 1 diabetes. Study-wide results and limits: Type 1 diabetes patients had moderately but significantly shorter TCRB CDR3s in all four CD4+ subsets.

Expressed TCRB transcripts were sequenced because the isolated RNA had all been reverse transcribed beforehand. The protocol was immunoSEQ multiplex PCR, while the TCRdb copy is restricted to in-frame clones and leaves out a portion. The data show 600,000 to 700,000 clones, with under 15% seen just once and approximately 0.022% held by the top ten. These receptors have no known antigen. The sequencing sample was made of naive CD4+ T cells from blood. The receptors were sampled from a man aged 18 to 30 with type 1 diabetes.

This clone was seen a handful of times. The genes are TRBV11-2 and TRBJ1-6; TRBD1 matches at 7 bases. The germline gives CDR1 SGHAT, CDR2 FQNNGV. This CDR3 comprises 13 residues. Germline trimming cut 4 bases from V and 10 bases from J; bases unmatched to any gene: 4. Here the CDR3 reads CASSSQGDSPLHF. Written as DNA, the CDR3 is TGTGCCAGCAGCTCCCAGGGGGACTCACCCCTCCACTTT.

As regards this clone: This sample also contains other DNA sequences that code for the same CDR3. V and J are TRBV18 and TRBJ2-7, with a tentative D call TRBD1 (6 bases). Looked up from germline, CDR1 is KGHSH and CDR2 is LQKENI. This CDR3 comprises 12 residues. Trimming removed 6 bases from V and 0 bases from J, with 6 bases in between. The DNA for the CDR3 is TGTGCCAGCTCGGACAGCTCCTACGAGCAGTACTTC. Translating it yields CASSDSSYEQYF.

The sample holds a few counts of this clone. The CDR3 protein is CASSLQGGAQPQHF. As DNA, the CDR3 is TGTGCCAGCAGTTTACAGGGGGGAGCTCAGCCCCAGCATTTT. This chain uses TRBV6-5 with TRBJ1-5; 8 bases align to TRBD1. CDR1 and CDR2 (germline): MNHEY, SVGAGI. The CDR3 loop spans 14 amino acids. V lost 4 bases, J lost 6 bases, and 5 bases stayed unmatched.

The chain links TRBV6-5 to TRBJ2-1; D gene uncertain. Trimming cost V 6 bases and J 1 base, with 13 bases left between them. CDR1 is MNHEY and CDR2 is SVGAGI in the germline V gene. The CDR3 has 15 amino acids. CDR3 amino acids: CASRRPYQSYNEQFF. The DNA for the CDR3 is TGTGCCAGCAGGCGTCCGTATCAATCCTACAATGAGCAGTTCTTC.

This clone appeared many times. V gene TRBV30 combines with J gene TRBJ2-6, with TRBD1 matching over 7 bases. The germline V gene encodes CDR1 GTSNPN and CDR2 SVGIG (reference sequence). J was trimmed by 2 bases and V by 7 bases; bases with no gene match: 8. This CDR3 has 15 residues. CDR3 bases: TGTGCCTCCGGGGTAGGGGGCACTGGGGCCAACGTCCTGACTTTC. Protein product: CASGVGGTGANVLTF.

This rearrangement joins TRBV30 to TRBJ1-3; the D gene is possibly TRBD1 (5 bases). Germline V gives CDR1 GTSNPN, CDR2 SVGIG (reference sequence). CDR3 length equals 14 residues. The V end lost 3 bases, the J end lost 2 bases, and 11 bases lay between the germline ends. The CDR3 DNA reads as TGTGCCTGGAGCGGGGGTATGGCTGGAAACACCATATATTTT. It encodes CAWSGGMAGNTIYF.

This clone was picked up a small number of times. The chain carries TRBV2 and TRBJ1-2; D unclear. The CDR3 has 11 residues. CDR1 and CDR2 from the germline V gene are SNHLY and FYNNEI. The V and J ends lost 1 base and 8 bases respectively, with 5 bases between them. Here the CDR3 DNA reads TGTGCCAGCAGTGAAGAGTCCGGCTACACCTTC. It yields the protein CASSEESGYTF.

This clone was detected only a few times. The CDR3 nucleotides read TGTGCCAGCAGCGGCTCGGACCTTGTCGGGAAACTGTTTTTT. Translating gives CASSGSDLVGKLFF. The V gene is TRBV9, the J gene TRBJ1-4; no clear D. CDR3 length equals 14 residues. Deletions cut 3 bases from V and 11 bases from J, with 17 bases between. Germline V gene sequence: CDR1 SGDLS, CDR2 YYNGEE.

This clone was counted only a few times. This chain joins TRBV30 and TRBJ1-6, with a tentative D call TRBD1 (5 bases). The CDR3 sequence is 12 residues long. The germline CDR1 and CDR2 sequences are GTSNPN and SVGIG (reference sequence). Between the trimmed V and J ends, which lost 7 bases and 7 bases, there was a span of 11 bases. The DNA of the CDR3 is TGTGCCTCAGGGTTCGAAAATTCACCCCTCCACTTT. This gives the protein CASGFENSPLHF.

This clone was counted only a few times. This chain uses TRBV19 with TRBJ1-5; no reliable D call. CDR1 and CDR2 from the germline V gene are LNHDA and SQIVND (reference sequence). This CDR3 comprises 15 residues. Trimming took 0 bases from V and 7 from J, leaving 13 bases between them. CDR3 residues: CASSIEHGVGQPQHF. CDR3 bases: TGTGCCAGTAGTATAGAGCACGGGGTGGGACAGCCCCAGCATTTT.

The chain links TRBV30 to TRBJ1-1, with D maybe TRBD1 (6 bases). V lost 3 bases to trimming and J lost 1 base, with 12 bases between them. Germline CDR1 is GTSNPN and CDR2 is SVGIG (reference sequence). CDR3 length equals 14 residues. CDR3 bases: TGTGCCTGGAGCGCCCCGGACAGGAACACTGAAGCTTTCTTT. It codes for CAWSAPDRNTEAFF.

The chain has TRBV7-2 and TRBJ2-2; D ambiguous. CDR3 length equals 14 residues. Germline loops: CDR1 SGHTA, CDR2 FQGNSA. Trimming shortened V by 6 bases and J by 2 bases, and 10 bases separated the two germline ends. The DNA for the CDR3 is TGTGCCAGCAGTCCCGTGCGAAACACCGGGGAGCTGTTTTTT. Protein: CASSPVRNTGELFF.

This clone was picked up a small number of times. Here the CDR3 reads CASSGPGAPSGNTIYF. For the CDR3, the DNA is TGTGCCAGCAGCGGTCCAGGGGCCCCCTCTGGAAACACCATATATTTT. V and J are TRBV9 and TRBJ1-3; D might be TRBD1 (6 bases). With 3 bases removed from V and 0 bases from J, the gap between germline ends came to 13 bases. This CDR3 region has 16 residues. Germline assignment: CDR1 SGDLS and CDR2 YYNGEE.

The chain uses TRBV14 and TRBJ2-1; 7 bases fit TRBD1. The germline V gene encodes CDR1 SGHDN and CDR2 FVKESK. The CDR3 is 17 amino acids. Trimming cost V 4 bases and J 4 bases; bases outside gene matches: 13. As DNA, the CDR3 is TGTGCCAGCAGCCGAAGGGTGGGACAGAATTGGTACAATGAGCAGTTCTTC. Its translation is CASSRRVGQNWYNEQFF.

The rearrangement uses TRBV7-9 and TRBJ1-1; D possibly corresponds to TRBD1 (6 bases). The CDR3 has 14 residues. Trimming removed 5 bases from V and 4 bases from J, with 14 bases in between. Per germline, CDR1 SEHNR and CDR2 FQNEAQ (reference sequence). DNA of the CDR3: TGTGCCAGCAGCCCACAGGGTGAGAGCACTGAAGCTTTCTTT. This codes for CASSPQGESTEAFF.